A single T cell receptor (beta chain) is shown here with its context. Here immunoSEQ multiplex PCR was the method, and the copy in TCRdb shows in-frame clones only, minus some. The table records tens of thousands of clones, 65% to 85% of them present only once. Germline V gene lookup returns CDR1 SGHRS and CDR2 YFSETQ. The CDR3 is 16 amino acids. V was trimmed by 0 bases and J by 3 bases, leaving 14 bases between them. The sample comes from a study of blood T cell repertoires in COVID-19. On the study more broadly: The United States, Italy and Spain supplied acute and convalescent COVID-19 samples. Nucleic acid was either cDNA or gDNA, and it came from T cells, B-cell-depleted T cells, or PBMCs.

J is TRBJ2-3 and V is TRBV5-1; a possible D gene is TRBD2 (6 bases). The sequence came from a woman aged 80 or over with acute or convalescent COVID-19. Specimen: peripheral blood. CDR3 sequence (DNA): TGCGCCAGCAGCTTGGCCTTGGCGGGGACTACAGATACGCAGTATTTT. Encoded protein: CASSLALAGTTDTQYF.